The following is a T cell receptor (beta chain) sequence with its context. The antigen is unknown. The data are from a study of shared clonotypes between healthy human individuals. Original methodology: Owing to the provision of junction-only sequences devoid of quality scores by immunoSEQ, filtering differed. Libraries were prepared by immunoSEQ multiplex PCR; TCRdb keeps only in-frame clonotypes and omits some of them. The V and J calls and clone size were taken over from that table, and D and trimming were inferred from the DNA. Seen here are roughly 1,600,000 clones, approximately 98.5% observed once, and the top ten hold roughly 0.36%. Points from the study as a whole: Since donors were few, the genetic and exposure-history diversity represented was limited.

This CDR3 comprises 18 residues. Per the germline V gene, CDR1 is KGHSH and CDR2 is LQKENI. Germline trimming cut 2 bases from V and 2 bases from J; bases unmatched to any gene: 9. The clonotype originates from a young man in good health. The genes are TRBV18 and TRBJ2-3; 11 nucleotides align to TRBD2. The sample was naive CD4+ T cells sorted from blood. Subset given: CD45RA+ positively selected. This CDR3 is CASSPTLAGVGSTDTQYF. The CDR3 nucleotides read TGTGCCAGCTCACCAACACTAGCGGGAGTCGGGTCCACAGATACGCAGTATTTT.